These 16 T cell receptor beta chains were all obtained from the same sample, sequenced in a study of cytomegalovirus exposure and HLA in healthy donors. Vbeta (60) and Jbeta (13) primers were used in the PCR. Generated by immunoSEQ multiplex PCR, the TCRdb table keeps only in-frame clones and is missing some. The repertoire includes around 150,000 clones, around 77% of them detected once, and more than 3% sits in the top ten. Sequences were obtained from PBMCs. Source of these receptors: a man aged 25-45 years in good health and CMV-seropositive.

The chain joins TRBV4-1 to TRBJ2-3; 10 positions agree with TRBD2. CDR1 is MGHRA, CDR2 YSYEKL, per germline. This CDR3 spans 15 amino acids. The V segment lost 1 base and the J segment 4 bases; nucleotides outside the gene matches: 2. CDR3: CASSQAGLASDTQYF. The CDR3 region has the DNA TGCGCCAGCAGCCAAGCGGGACTAGCGTCAGATACGCAGTATTTT.

This rearrangement joins TRBV28 to TRBJ2-3; 10 bases align to TRBD1. CDR3 length: 15 residues. Germline trimming cut 7 bases from V and 3 bases from J; bases unmatched to any gene: 7. Germline V gene lookup returns CDR1 MDHEN and CDR2 SYDVKM. CDR3 amino acids: CASISGQGVTDTQYF. CDR3 bases: TGTGCCAGCATCTCTGGACAGGGGGTAACAGATACGCAGTATTTT.

The chain combines TRBV5-1 with TRBJ2-4, with D uncertain. Germline CDR1 is SGHRS and CDR2 is YFSETQ. Trimming cost V 8 bases and J 0 bases, with 12 bases left between them. The CDR3 runs 14 residues. The chain's CDR3 is CASTSPVAKNIQYF. The CDR3 nucleotides are TGCGCCAGTACCTCGCCGGTAGCCAAAAACATTCAGTACTTC. The full variable domain, rest sourced from reference TRBV5-1 and TRBJ2-4, is KAGVTQTPRYLIKTRGQQVTLSCSPISGHRSVSWYQQTPGQGLQFLFEYFSETQRNKGNFPGRFSGRQFSNSRSEMNVSTLELGDSALYLCASTSPVAKNIQYFGAGTRLSVL.

The rearrangement joins TRBV30 to TRBJ2-3, with TRBD2 as a possible D gene (5 bases). V lost 7 bases and J lost 10, with 24 bases in between. From germline, CDR1 is GTSNPN and CDR2 SVGIG (reference sequence). This CDR3 has 14 residues. CDR3 sequence: CASTRPGSGGPQYF. CDR3 nucleotides: TGTGCCTCCACTCGTCCAGGCAGCGGCGGTCCGCAGTATTTT.

The rearrangement links TRBV5-1 to TRBJ2-5; TRBD1 matches at 7 bases. V was pared by 4 bases and J by 3 bases, with 9 bases of the junction left unmatched. CDR3 length: 15 residues. In germline, CDR1 is SGHRS, CDR2 YFSETQ. CDR3 loop: CASSVGDSRKETQYF. The CDR3 DNA is TGCGCCAGCAGCGTAGGGGACAGCAGAAAAGAGACCCAGTACTTC.

The chain joins TRBV7-2 to TRBJ2-7; 11 bases line up with TRBD2. The CDR3 sequence is 13 residues long. Trimming removed 8 bases from V and 2 bases from J; junction bases left unmatched: 2. The germline gives CDR1 SGHTA, CDR2 FQGNSA. CDR3 amino acids: CASAGLAAYEQYF. In DNA form, the CDR3 reads TGTGCCAGCGCGGGACTAGCGGCCTACGAGCAGTACTTC.

The V gene is TRBV18, the J gene TRBJ2-7; TRBD1 is a possible D gene (5 bases). CDR3 length: 15 residues. Looked up from germline, CDR1 is KGHSH and CDR2 is LQKENI. V lost 6 bases to trimming and J lost 1 base, with 16 bases between them. The DNA of the CDR3 is TGTGCCAGCTCTCGCGGCCAGGGCCCTTCCTACGAGCAGTACTTC. It codes for CASSRGQGPSYEQYF.

The chain links TRBV7-3 to TRBJ2-1; D gene uncertain. The CDR3 runs 14 residues. In germline, CDR1 is SGHTA, CDR2 FQGTGA. Trimming removed 0 bases from V and 9 bases from J, with 12 bases in between. The CDR3 DNA is TGTGCCAGCAGCTTAACGTTCGGGTCCAGTGAGCAGTTCTTC. It specifies CASSLTFGSSEQFF. The full variable domain, completed using reference TRBV7-3 and TRBJ2-1, is GAGVSQTPSNKVTEKGKYVELRCDPISGHTALYWYRQSLGQGPEFLIYFQGTGAADDSGLPNDRFFAVRPEGSVSTLKIQRTERGDSAVYLCASSLTFGSSEQFFGPGTRLTVL.

V usage is TRBV19 and J usage is TRBJ1-6, with D perhaps matching TRBD1 (5 bases). The V end was cut by 5 bases, the J end by 10 bases, with 12 bases between. The CDR3 is made up of 13 amino acids. Germline values: CDR1 LNHDA, CDR2 SQIVND (reference sequence). The CDR3 spells CASSGWGESPLHF. The CDR3 region has the DNA TGTGCCAGTAGTGGCTGGGGGGAGTCACCCCTCCACTTT.

This clone was detected only a few times. The rearrangement uses TRBV10-1 and TRBJ1-3; 7 positions agree with TRBD1. CDR3 length: 19 residues. After removal of 1 base from V and 0 bases from J, the junction contained 12 bases not matched to a gene. Germline CDR1 WNHNN, CDR2 SYGVQD (reference sequence). The CDR3 region has the DNA TGCGCCAGCAGTGAGTGGGGGGCAGGGGGACCGCTCTCTGGAAACACCATATATTTT. Encoded protein: CASSEWGAGGPLSGNTIYF.

About this clone: One end of the junction varies from germline; a read error may be responsible. The chain joins TRBV2 to TRBJ1-5; D is unclear. This CDR3 region has 11 residues. CDR1 is SNHLY, CDR2 FYNNEI, per germline. The CDR3 reads CASSLYQSQHF. CDR3 nucleotides: TGTGCCAGCAGTTTGTATCAGTCCCAGCATTTT. Filled out from reference TRBV2 and TRBJ1-5, the complete variable domain reads EPEVTQTPSHQVTQMGQEVILRCVPISNHLYFYWYRQILGQKVEFLVSFYNNEISEKSEIFDDQFSVERPDGSNFTLKIRSTKLEDSAMYFCASSLYQSQHFGDGTRLSIL.

J is TRBJ2-5 and V is TRBV29-1; 9 positions match TRBD2. The V gene end was trimmed by 4 bases and the J gene end by 7 bases; junction bases not matched to a gene: 4. Germline CDR1 reads SQVTM; CDR2 reads ANQGSEA. The CDR3 loop spans 12 amino acids. The CDR3 coding sequence is TGCAGCGTTGTCGCTAGCGGGGCGACCCAGTACTTC. Residues: CSVVASGATQYF.

This sequence joins TRBV11-2 and TRBJ2-1; possibly TRBD1 for D (5 bases). The CDR3 has 13 amino acids. Trimming took off 4 bases at V and 9 bases at J, with 13 bases between the two ends. CDR1 and CDR2 (germline): SGHAT, FQNNGV. CDR3 DNA sequence: TGTGCCAGCAGCTCAGAGACAGCAAGTGAGCAGTTCTTC. Amino acids: CASSSETASEQFF.

The chain combines TRBV28 with TRBJ1-6; the D gene is possibly TRBD1 (5 bases). CDR1 is MDHEN, CDR2 SYDVKM, per germline. The CDR3 is 14 residues long. The V and J ends lost 8 bases and 7 bases respectively, with 15 bases between them. The CDR3 DNA follows: TGTGCCAGCTATCGACCAGGGCGGAATTCACCCCTCCACTTT. It yields the protein CASYRPGRNSPLHF. The full variable domain, rest sourced from reference TRBV28 and TRBJ1-6, is DVKVTQSSRYLVKRTGEKVFLECVQDMDHENMFWYRQDPGLGLRLIYFSYDVKMKEKGDIPEGYSVSREKKERFSLILESASTNQTSMYLCASYRPGRNSPLHFGNGTRLTVT.

V and J are TRBV7-9 and TRBJ1-6, with 8 bases fitting TRBD1. From germline, CDR1 is SEHNR and CDR2 FQNEAQ (reference sequence). The V gene end was trimmed by 7 bases and the J gene end by 6 bases; junction bases not matched to a gene: 5. The CDR3 runs to 14 residues. The CDR3 protein is CASKKGQANSPLHF. The CDR3 bases are TGTGCCAGCAAAAAGGGACAGGCTAATTCACCCCTCCACTTT.

The V call is TRBV21-1, the J call TRBJ1-5. TRBV21-1 is an annotated pseudogene. This CDR3 has 17 amino acids. CDR3 nucleotide sequence: TGTGCCAGCAGCAAAGCGCGGGGGATGGCCGGGGAGCAGCCCCAGCATTTT. This encodes CASSKARGMAGEQPQHF.